This T cell receptor beta chain emerged from a study of blood T cell repertoires in COVID-19 (dated by TCRdb to about 2020). With respect to the entire study: Samples from collaborators originated in the United States, Italy and Spain and spanned both the acute and convalescent phases of COVID-19. Samples were obtained from the ongoing ImmuneRACE study (first 160 participants) and from 950 to 1,500 subjects provided by 6 global collaborators. The material from the prospective study consisted of cDNA or gDNA derived from T cells, B-cell-depleted T cells, or PBMCs. Where available, HLA class I and class II types were taken from metadata supplied by the sample provider and were not determined by assay-based typing. Nearly every sample came with metadata listing a de-identified subject ID, COVID-19 status, age in years and sex. The repertoires were made available in a free public database intended to serve as a resource for research on the immune response to SARS-CoV-2. Subjects who had been exposed to COVID-19, were actively infected with it, or had recovered from it provided the deeply sampled blood TCRbeta repertoires that made up the dataset.

Comments on this clone: The target of this receptor is not known. There are no base qualities to consult, and no much larger clone falls within one base.

Relative to germline, V is 2 bases shorter and J is 6 bases shorter, with 18 bases between their ends. The germline V gene encodes CDR1 KGHDR and CDR2 SFDVKD. The CDR3 covers 16 residues, taking in both the cysteine and the phenylalanine. The retained sequence is limited to the CDR3, 48 bases, with the frame set at the first base. What the study reported, not specific to this receptor: The quantity of clinical and demographic metadata differed by source and by participant and was supplied without curation.

In the prospective study, participants were about 18 to 90 years old, resided in fewer than 25 geographic areas of the United States, and were enrolled through a virtual design. In the prospective study, cohorts were assigned on the basis of participant-reported clinical history obtained from a screening survey and a study questionnaire. Recovered participants in ImmuneRACE Cohort 3 were defined as having two consecutive negative NP/OP PCR tests, clearance from a healthcare professional, or resolution of symptoms. Mobile phlebotomists in the prospective study collected whole blood, serum and a nasopharyngeal or oropharyngeal swab from every participant. Additional blood draws and questionnaires over an approximately 2-month period could optionally be provided by prospective study participants. Prospective study blood samples were shipped either frozen or at room temperature before DNA extraction.

The immunoSEQ Assay, a bias-controlled multiplex PCR, was used to amplify TCRbeta CDR3 regions from genomic DNA. Regarding the original processing steps: Within the assay, amplification of reference gene primers was used to estimate how many nucleated cells each sample contained. To quantify the absolute abundance of each unique TCRbeta CDR3 rearrangement, sequence reads were collapsed and filtered. Productive Simpson clonality was computed per sample as the square root of Simpson's diversity index over productive rearrangements. TCRdb obtained this table from immuneACCESS and retained in-frame rearrangements with V and J assigned. These tables miss some clones; where compared with another copy, unresolved V genes account for less than half of the shortfall, and the remainder is unexplained. That table gives V, J and clone size, and the DNA gave D and trimming. Counted in this sample were about 300,000 clones; 65% to 90% of them appeared once. 3.5% to 4.5% of the sample is taken by the ten largest.

This chain is built from TRBV24-1 and TRBJ1-1; a tentative D match to TRBD1 spans 5 bases. The source of this sequence is a man aged 30-40 years who had recovered from COVID-19. What was sequenced was PBMCs or T cells enriched from blood (not recorded which). The nucleotide sequence is TGTGCCACCAGTGATTCCCTGGGAGGACGGGGCTCTGAAGCTTTCTTT. Protein translation: CATSDSLGGRGSEAFF.